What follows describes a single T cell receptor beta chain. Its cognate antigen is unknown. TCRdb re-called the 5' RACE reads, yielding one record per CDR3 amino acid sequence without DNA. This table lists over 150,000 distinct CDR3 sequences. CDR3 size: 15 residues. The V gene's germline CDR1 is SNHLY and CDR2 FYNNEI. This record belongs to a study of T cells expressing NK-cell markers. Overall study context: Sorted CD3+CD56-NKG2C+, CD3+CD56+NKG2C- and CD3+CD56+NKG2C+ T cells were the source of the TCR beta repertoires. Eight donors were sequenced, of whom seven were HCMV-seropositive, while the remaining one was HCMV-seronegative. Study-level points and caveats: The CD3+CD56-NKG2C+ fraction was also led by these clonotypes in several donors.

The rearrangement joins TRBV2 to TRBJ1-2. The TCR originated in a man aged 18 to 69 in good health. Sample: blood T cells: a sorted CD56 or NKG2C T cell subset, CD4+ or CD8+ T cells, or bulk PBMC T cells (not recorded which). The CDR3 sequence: CASSEARAGIYGYTF.